The T cell receptor beta chain under discussion was sequenced for a study of shared clonotypes between healthy human individuals. This clone was counted once. Generated by immunoSEQ multiplex PCR, the TCRdb table keeps only in-frame clones and is missing some. The sample contains 2 million to 2.5 million clones, nearly 97% of which appear only once. CDR1 is MNHNS, CDR2 SASEGT, per germline. This CDR3 has 12 residues. V lost 3 bases and J 8 bases, leaving 8 bases between the germline ends. This rearrangement joins TRBV6-1 to TRBJ2-1; D is possibly TRBD1 or TRBD2 (6 bases each). This TCR came from a man aged 18 to 35 in good health. Source material: naive CD4+ T cells sorted from blood. Subset noted: CD45RA+ positively selected. The CDR3 sequence is CASSDRGHEQFF. In DNA form, the CDR3 reads TGTGCCAGCAGTGACCGGGGGCATGAGCAGTTCTTC.